These T cell receptor beta chains were read from a single sample in a study of naive and memory T cell subsets. TCRdb re-derived calls from the 5' RACE reads in MiXCR, one entry per CDR3 protein. The table records about 60,000 distinct CDR3 sequences, around 8% of them present only once. The receptors shown here come from a female donor in good health. Each CDR3 is given with its conserved first and last residue.

V gene,J gene,CDR3 protein
TRBV4-1,TRBJ1-6,CASSQESTGGRSPLHF
TRBV27,TRBJ1-1,CASSVQFGDTEAFF
TRBV7-8,TRBJ2-3,CASSPDLLTDTQYF
TRBV20-1,TRBJ1-1,CSARTGSYTEAFF
TRBV27,TRBJ1-4,CASSLSDRETNEKLFF
TRBV12-3/TRBV12-4,TRBJ1-4,CASSSRGRGEGMGREKLFF
TRBV7-2,TRBJ1-1,CASSRGPNTEAFF
TRBV5-1,TRBJ2-1,CASSFQTSGEANEQFF
TRBV29-1,TRBJ2-1,CSVDWTGAPSSYNEQFF
TRBV5-6,TRBJ1-1,CASSLWDRVKSTEAFF
TRBV12-3/TRBV12-4,TRBJ2-1,CASSFSLTQDRGSYNEQFF
TRBV18,TRBJ1-2,CASSPGQGPYYGYTF
TRBV28,TRBJ2-7,CASSVGTSGLGEQYF
TRBV4-1,TRBJ2-1,CASSQGLAGVKDGRFF
TRBV7-2,TRBJ1-3,CASSPYTGTGRGNTIYF
TRBV2,TRBJ1-2,CASSDYRGGGYTF
TRBV6-5,TRBJ1-6,CASSQGQGVKSPLHF
TRBV2,TRBJ2-7,CASSANRDSKAYEQYF
TRBV3-1,TRBJ2-5,CASSQVRGGGETQYF
TRBV2,TRBJ2-4,CARQWQTGLNIQYF
TRBV12-3/TRBV12-4,TRBJ1-6,CASNAGRLAYNSPLHF
TRBV10-2,TRBJ2-3,CALRPSGGGTSTDTQYF
TRBV30,TRBJ2-2,CAWTHGTSGTGGELFF
TRBV2,TRBJ2-7,CASSDNEQYF
TRBV12-3/TRBV12-4,TRBJ2-1,CASSPGPQGGNEQFF
TRBV6-5,TRBJ1-4,CASSLNRELYEKLFF
TRBV6-6,TRBJ2-1,CASSYSGGAIDEQFF
TRBV19,TRBJ2-1,CASRSGSGSFSLNEQFF
TRBV20-1,TRBJ1-1,CSARDGSGGRTEAFF
TRBV11-2,TRBJ2-3,CASSLGQSADTQYF
TRBV7-8,TRBJ1-5,CASSLIPSTGGNQPQHF
TRBV18,TRBJ1-5,CASSPKPKTGDLLSNQPQHF
TRBV6-5,TRBJ2-3,CASSYPGRGRTDTQYF
TRBV9,TRBJ2-3,CASSVAGKAGGRMTDTQYF
TRBV28,TRBJ2-3,CASRQREGGTDTQYF
TRBV18,TRBJ2-2,CASSPTWANTGELFF
TRBV4-1,TRBJ1-2,CASSTGDRGLGYTF
TRBV10-2,TRBJ2-3,CASRPAGATDTQYF
TRBV20-1,TRBJ1-6,CSALLQGARGSPLHF
TRBV27,TRBJ2-3,CASTLGGRVSDTQYF
TRBV7-6,TRBJ2-1,CASSSPGTRLEQFF
TRBV15,TRBJ1-1,CATSRGDSGRLPEAFF
TRBV14,TRBJ2-2,CASSQDTGELFF
TRBV29-1,TRBJ2-3,CSVDRSSSTDTQYF
TRBV29-1,TRBJ2-7,CSVVRSLGAYEQYF
TRBV29-1,TRBJ2-7,CSVEAGGTGSDEQYF
TRBV7-3,TRBJ2-2,CASSPGTGDTGELFF
TRBV20-1,TRBJ2-3,CSARVSRGWTDTQYF
TRBV11-2,TRBJ2-1,CASSFLPGISSYNEQFF
TRBV18,TRBJ2-3,CASSRAGGPSSTDTQYF
TRBV6-5,TRBJ1-2,CASRPTGNYGYTF
TRBV29-1,TRBJ2-1,CSVEVKTSGGEGEQFF
TRBV24-1,TRBJ2-1,CATSDSTGADEQFF
TRBV12-3/TRBV12-4,TRBJ2-7,CASSNRQGRLEQYF
TRBV11-2,TRBJ2-3,CASSFGSLTDTQYF